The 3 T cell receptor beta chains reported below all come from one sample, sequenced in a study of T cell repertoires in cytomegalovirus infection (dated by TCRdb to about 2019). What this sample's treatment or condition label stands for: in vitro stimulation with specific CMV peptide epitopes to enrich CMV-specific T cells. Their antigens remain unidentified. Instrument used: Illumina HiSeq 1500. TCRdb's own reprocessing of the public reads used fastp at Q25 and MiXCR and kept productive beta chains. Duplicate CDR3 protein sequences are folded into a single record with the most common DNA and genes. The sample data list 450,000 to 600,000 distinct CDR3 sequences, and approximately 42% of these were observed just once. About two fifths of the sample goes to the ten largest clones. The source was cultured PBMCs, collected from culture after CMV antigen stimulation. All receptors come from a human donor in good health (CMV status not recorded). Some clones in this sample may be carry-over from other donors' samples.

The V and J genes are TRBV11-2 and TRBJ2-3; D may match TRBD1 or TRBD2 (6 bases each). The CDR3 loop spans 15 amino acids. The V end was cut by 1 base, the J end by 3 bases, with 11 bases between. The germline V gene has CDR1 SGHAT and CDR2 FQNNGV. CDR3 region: CASSLGGAWTDTQYF. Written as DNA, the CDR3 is TGTGCCAGCAGCTTAGGGGGGGCATGGACAGATACGCAGTATTTT. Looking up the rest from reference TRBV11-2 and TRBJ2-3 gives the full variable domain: EAGVAQSPRYKIIEKRQSVAFWCNPISGHATLYWYQQILGQGPKLLIQFQNNGVVDDSQLPKDRFSAERLKGVDSTLKIQPAKLEDSAVYLCASSLGGAWTDTQYFGPGTRLTVL.

CDR3 nucleotide sequence: TGTGCCAGCAGCTCCCCTAAACGGGGCAAAAACATTCAGTACTTC. It is translated as CASSSPKRGKNIQYF. J is TRBJ2-4 and V is TRBV7-6; D possibly corresponds to TRBD2 (5 bases). CDR3 size: 15 residues. V lost 4 bases and J lost 3, with 13 bases in between. CDR1 is SGHVS, CDR2 FNYEAQ, per germline. The whole variable domain, filled in from reference TRBV7-6 and TRBJ2-4, reads GAGVSQSPRYKVTKRGQDVALRCDPISGHVSLYWYRQALGQGPEFLTYFNYEAQQDKSGLPNDRFSAERPEGSISTLTIQRTEQRDSAMYRCASSSPKRGKNIQYFGAGTRLSVL.

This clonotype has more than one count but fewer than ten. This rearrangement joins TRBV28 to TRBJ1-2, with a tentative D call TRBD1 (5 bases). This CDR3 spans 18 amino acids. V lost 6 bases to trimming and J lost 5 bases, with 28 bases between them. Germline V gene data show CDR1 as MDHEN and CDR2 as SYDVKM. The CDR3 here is CASRTIPNGFGRGYGYTF. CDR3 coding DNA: TGTGCCAGCAGGACAATACCCAACGGATTCGGCCGGGGGTATGGCTACACCTTC.